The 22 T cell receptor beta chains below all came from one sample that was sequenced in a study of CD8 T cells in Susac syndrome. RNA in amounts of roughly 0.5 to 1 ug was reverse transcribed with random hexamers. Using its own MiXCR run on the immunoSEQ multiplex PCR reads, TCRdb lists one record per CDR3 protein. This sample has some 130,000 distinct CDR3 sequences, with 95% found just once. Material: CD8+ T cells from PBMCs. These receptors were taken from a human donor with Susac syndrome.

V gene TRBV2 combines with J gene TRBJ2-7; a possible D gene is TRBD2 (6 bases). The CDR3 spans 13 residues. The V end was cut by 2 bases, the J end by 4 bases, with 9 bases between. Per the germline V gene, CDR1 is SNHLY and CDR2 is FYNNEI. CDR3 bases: TGTGCCAGCAGTGAAACGGGACTTTACGAGCAGTACTTC. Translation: CASSETGLYEQYF.

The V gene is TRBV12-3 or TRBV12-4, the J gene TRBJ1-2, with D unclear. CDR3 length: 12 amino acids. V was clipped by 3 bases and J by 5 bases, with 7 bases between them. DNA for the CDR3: TGTGCCAGCAGTTTGGCCGTTTATGGCTACACCTTC. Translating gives CASSLAVYGYTF.

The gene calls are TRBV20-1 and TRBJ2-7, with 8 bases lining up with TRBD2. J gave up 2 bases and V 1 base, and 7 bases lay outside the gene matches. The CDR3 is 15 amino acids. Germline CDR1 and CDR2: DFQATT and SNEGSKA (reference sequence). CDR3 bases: TGCAGTGCTAGAGCCAAGCGGGAGATAACCTACGAGCAGTACTTC. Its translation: CSARAKREITYEQYF.

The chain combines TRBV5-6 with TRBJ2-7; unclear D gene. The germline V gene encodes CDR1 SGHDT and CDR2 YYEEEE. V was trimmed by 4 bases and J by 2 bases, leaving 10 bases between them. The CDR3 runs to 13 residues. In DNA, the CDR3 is TGTGCCAGCAGCCAGGTTTCCACCTACGAGCAGTACTTC. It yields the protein CASSQVSTYEQYF. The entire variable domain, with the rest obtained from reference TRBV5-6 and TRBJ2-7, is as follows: DAGVTQSPTHLIKTRGQQVTLRCSPKSGHDTVSWYQQALGQGPQFIFQYYEEEERQRGNFPDRFSGHQFPNYSSELNVNALLLGDSALYLCASSQVSTYEQYFGPGTRLTVT.

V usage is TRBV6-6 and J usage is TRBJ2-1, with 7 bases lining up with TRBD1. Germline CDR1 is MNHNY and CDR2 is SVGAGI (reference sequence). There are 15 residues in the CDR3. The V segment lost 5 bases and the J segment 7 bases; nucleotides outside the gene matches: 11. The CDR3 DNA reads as TGTGCCAGCAGTACGGTTCACGACAGGGAAAATGAGCAGTTCTTC. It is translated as CASSTVHDRENEQFF.

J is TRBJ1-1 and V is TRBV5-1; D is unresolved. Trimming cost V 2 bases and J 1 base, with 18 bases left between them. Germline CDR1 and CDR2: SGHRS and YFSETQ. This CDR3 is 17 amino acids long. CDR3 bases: TGCGCCAGCAGCTTACTCGGGCCACCTGGCCCGAACACTGAAGCTTTCTTT. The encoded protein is CASSLLGPPGPNTEAFF.

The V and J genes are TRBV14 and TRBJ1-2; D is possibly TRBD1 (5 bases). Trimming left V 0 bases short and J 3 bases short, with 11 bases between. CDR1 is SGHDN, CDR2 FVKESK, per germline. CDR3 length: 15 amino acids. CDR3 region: CASSQESTDYYGYTF. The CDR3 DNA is TGTGCCAGCAGCCAAGAGTCGACAGACTACTATGGCTACACCTTC. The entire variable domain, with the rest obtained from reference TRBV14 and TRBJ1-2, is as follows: EAGVTQFPSHSVIEKGQTVTLRCDPISGHDNLYWYRRVMGKEIKFLLHFVKESKQDESGMPNNRFLAERTGGTYSTLKVQPAELEDSGVYFCASSQESTDYYGYTFGSGTRLTVV.

This chain's CDR3 is CASSSGDRPYYGYTF. The CDR3 DNA reads TGTGCCAGCAGCTCCGGGGACAGGCCATACTATGGCTACACCTTC. The chain is built from TRBV7-9 and TRBJ1-2; 8 nucleotides match TRBD1. The CDR3 covers 15 residues. V dropped 4 bases and J dropped 3; count of bases not matched to a gene: 7. The V gene's germline CDR1 is SEHNR and CDR2 FQNEAQ (reference sequence).

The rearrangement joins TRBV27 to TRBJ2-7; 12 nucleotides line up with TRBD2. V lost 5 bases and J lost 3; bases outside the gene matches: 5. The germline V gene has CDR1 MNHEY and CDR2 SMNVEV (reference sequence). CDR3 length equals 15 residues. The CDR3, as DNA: TGTGCCAGCAGTACCGGACTAGCGGGGCACTACGAGCAGTACTTC. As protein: CASSTGLAGHYEQYF.

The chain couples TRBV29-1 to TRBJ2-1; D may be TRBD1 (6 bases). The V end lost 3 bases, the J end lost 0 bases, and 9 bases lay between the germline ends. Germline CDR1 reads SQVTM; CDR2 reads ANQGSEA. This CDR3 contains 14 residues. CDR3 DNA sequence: TGCAGCGTTGATACAGGGAGCTCCTACAATGAGCAGTTCTTC. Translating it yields CSVDTGSSYNEQFF.

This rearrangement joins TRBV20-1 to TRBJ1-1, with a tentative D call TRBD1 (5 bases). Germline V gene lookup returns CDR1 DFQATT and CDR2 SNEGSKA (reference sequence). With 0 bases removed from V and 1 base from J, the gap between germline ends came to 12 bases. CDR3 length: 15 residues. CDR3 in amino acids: CSARDWGGGNTEAFF. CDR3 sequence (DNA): TGCAGTGCTAGAGATTGGGGGGGAGGGAACACTGAAGCTTTCTTT.

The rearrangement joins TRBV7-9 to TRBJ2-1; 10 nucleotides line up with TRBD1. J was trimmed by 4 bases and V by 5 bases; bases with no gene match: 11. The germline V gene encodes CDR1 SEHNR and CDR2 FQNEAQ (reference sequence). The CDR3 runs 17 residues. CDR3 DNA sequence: TGTGCCAGCAGCGGACAAAGGGACAGGGGCCAATACAATGAGCAGTTCTTC. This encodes CASSGQRDRGQYNEQFF.

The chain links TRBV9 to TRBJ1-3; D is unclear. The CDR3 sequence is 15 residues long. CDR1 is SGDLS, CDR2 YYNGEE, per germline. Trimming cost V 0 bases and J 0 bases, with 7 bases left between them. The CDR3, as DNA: TGTGCCAGCAGCGTAGCGGTAAACTCTGGAAACACCATATATTTT. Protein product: CASSVAVNSGNTIYF.

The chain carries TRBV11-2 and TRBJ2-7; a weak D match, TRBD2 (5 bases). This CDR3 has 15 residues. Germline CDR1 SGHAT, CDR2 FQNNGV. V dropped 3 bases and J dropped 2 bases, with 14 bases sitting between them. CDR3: CASSLSAAVTYEQYF. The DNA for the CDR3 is TGTGCCAGCAGCTTGTCAGCGGCAGTCACCTACGAGCAGTACTTC.

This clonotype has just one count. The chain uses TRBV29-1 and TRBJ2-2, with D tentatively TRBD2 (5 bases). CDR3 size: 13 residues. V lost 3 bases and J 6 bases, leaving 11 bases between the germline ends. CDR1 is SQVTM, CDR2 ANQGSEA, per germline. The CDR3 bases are TGCAGCGTTGATGGGTCTAGCTCCGGGGAGCTGTTTTTT. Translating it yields CSVDGSSSGELFF.

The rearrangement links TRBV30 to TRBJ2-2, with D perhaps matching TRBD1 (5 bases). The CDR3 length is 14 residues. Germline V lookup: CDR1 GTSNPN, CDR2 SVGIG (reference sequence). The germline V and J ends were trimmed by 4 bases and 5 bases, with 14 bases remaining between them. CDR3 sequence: CAWTLSGLTGELFF. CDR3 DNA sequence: TGTGCCTGGACCCTCTCAGGGTTAACCGGGGAGCTGTTTTTT.

The CDR3 loop is CASSLLNEKLFF. In DNA, the CDR3 is TGTGCCAGCAGCTTATTAAACGAAAAACTGTTTTTT. The chain uses TRBV7-9 and TRBJ1-4; D is uncertain. This CDR3 contains 12 residues. Germline V CDR1 and CDR2: SEHNR, FQNEAQ (reference sequence). Trimming took 2 bases from V and 8 from J, leaving 6 bases between them.

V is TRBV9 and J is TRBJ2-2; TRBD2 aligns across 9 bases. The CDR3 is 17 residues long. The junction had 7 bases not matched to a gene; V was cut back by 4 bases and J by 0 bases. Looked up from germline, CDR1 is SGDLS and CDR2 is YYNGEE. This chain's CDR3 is CASSQPGLAANTGELFF. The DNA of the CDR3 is TGTGCCAGCAGCCAACCGGGACTAGCAGCGAACACCGGGGAGCTGTTTTTT. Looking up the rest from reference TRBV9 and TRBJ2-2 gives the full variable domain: DSGVTQTPKHLITATGQRVTLRCSPRSGDLSVYWYQQSLDQGLQFLIQYYNGEERAKGNILERFSAQQFPDLHSELNLSSLELGDSALYFCASSQPGLAANTGELFFGEGSRLTVL.

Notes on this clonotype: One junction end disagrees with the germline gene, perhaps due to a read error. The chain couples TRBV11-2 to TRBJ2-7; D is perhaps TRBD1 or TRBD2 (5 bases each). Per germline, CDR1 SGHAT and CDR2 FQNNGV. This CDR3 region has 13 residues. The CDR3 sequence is CARSLGEGYEQYF. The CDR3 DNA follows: TGTGCCAGGAGCTTAGGTGAGGGGTACGAGCAGTACTTC. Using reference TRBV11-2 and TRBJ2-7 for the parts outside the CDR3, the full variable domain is EAGVAQSPRYKIIEKRQSVAFWCNPISGHATLYWYQQILGQGPKLLIQFQNNGVVDDSQLPKDRFSAERLKGVDSTLKIQPAKLEDSAVYLCARSLGEGYEQYFGPGTRLTVT.

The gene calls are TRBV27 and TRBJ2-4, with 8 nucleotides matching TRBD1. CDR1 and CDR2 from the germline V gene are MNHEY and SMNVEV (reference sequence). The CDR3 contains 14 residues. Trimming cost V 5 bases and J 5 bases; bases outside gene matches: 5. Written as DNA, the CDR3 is TGTGCCAGCAGTATCACAGGGGGGCAAAACATTCAGTACTTC. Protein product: CASSITGGQNIQYF.

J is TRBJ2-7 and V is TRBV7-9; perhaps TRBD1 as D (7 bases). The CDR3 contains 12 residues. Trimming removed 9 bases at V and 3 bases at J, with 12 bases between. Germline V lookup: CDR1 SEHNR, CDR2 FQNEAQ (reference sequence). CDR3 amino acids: CASQGGNYEQYF. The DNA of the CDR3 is TGTGCCAGTCAGGGGGGAAACTACGAGCAGTACTTC. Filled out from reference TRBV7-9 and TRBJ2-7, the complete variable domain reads DTGVSQNPRHKITKRGQNVTFRCDPISEHNRLYWYRQTLGQGPEFLTYFQNEAQLEKSRLLSDRFSAERPKGSFSTLEIQRTEQGDSAMYLCASQGGNYEQYFGPGTRLTVT.

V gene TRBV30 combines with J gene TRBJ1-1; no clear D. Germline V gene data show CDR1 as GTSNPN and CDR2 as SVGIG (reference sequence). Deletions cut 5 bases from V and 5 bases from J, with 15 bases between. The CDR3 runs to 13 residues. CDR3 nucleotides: TGTGCCTGGGAAGGATCCCCTCGGACTGAAGCTTTCTTT. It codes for CAWEGSPRTEAFF.